This is a list of T cell receptor beta chains from one sample in a study of T cells after yellow fever vaccination. Each CDR3 protein is one row after TCRdb ran MiXCR on the 5' RACE reads. The table records approximately 600,000 distinct CDR3 sequences, more than 9% of them present only once. This specimen was PBMCs, taken on the day of the yellow fever booster vaccination. The receptors were sampled from a man aged 25-45 years who received the YFV17D yellow fever vaccine. Both conserved end residues are part of each CDR3. Each record gives: V gene, J gene, clone size, D gene, CDR3 DNA, CDR3 protein. The D gene is left open where the match is weak. Only some rows state a clone size, as once, few, many or a class for expanded clones.

V gene: TRBV30; J gene: TRBJ2-7; clone size: -; D gene: TRBD1; CDR3 DNA: TGTGCCTGGACTTCTCCGGGACAGGGATCCTACGAGCAGTACTTC; CDR3 protein: CAWTSPGQGSYEQYF
V gene: TRBV24-1; J gene: TRBJ2-1; clone size: -; D gene: -; CDR3 DNA: TGTGCCACCAGTGATACAGGGCGCTACAATGAGCAGTTCTTC; CDR3 protein: CATSDTGRYNEQFF
V gene: TRBV6-1; J gene: TRBJ2-7; clone size: many; D gene: -; CDR3 DNA: TGTGCCAGCTCCCCCAGGGGCGAGCAGTACTTC; CDR3 protein: CASSPRGEQYF
V gene: TRBV9; J gene: TRBJ2-2; clone size: -; D gene: -; CDR3 DNA: TGTGCCAGCAGCGCCGTCAGCGGGGAGCTGTTTTTT; CDR3 protein: CASSAVSGELFF
V gene: TRBV12-3/TRBV12-4; J gene: TRBJ2-1; clone size: -; D gene: -; CDR3 DNA: TGTGCCAGCAGTGCCCGCCTGGGAGGCTCCTACAATGAGCAGTTCTTC; CDR3 protein: CASSARLGGSYNEQFF
V gene: TRBV27; J gene: TRBJ1-6; clone size: few; D gene: TRBD1; CDR3 DNA: TGTGCCAGCAGACAGGGGATTGGTGATTCACCCCTCCACTTT; CDR3 protein: CASRQGIGDSPLHF
V gene: TRBV20-1; J gene: TRBJ2-6; clone size: many; D gene: TRBD2; CDR3 DNA: TGCAGTGCTAGAGAAGGGCCGGGAGGTGGGGCCAACGTCCTGACTTTC; CDR3 protein: CSAREGPGGGANVLTF
V gene: TRBV7-2; J gene: TRBJ2-7; clone size: many; D gene: TRBD1; CDR3 DNA: TGTGCCAGCAGTCAGTTTGGACAGGGGCGCTACGAGCAGTACTTC; CDR3 protein: CASSQFGQGRYEQYF
V gene: TRBV7-9; J gene: TRBJ2-2; clone size: many; D gene: -; CDR3 DNA: TGTGCCAGCAGCTTATCGCTGAACACCGGGGAGCTGTTTTTT; CDR3 protein: CASSLSLNTGELFF
V gene: TRBV5-6; J gene: TRBJ2-1; clone size: -; D gene: TRBD2; CDR3 DNA: TGTGCCAGCAGCCTCGGGACTAGCGGGAGCCGGTTCTTC; CDR3 protein: CASSLGTSGSRFF
V gene: TRBV29-1; J gene: TRBJ1-5; clone size: few; D gene: -; CDR3 DNA: TGCAGCGTCAGGGACAACTTCAATCAGCCCCAGCATTTT; CDR3 protein: CSVRDNFNQPQHF
V gene: TRBV25-1; J gene: TRBJ2-5; clone size: -; D gene: TRBD1; CDR3 DNA: TGTGCCAGCAGACATCGGGACAGGTACCAAGAGACCCAGTACTTC; CDR3 protein: CASRHRDRYQETQYF
V gene: TRBV9; J gene: TRBJ2-5; clone size: -; D gene: -; CDR3 DNA: TGTGCCAGCAACAACGAAGGGTACCAAGAGACCCAGTACTTC; CDR3 protein: CASNNEGYQETQYF
V gene: TRBV5-1; J gene: TRBJ2-2; clone size: many; D gene: TRBD1; CDR3 DNA: TGCGCCAGCAGCTCCGGGACAGGGGGCACCGGGGAGCTGTTTTTT; CDR3 protein: CASSSGTGGTGELFF
V gene: TRBV7-9; J gene: TRBJ2-2; clone size: -; D gene: -; CDR3 DNA: TGTGCCAGCAGCTTTACAGGGAAGAACACCGGGGAGCTGTTTTTT; CDR3 protein: CASSFTGKNTGELFF
V gene: TRBV5-1; J gene: TRBJ2-2; clone size: -; D gene: -; CDR3 DNA: TGCGCCAGCAGCTATCGCGAGACGGGTGGGCCCCTCGGGGAGCTGTTTTTT; CDR3 protein: CASSYRETGGPLGELFF
V gene: TRBV6-2/TRBV6-3; J gene: TRBJ1-1; clone size: -; D gene: -; CDR3 DNA: TGTGCCAGCAGTTACTCGATGCTGGGCTTCACTGAAGCTTTCTTT; CDR3 protein: CASSYSMLGFTEAFF
V gene: TRBV11-2; J gene: TRBJ2-6; clone size: few; D gene: TRBD1; CDR3 DNA: TGTGCCAGCAGCCCACTTTACCTCGGGACAGTGCCTCCTGGGGCCAACGTCCTGACTTTC; CDR3 protein: CASSPLYLGTVPPGANVLTF
V gene: TRBV5-5; J gene: TRBJ2-5; clone size: few; D gene: TRBD2; CDR3 DNA: TGTGCCAGCAGCCCGGGACTAGCGGGAGTTGGGAACCAAGAGACCCAGTACTTC; CDR3 protein: CASSPGLAGVGNQETQYF
V gene: TRBV29-1; J gene: TRBJ1-2; clone size: -; D gene: -; CDR3 DNA: TGCAGCGTTGGAGACAGGCCTAACTATGGCTACACCTTC; CDR3 protein: CSVGDRPNYGYTF
V gene: TRBV12-3/TRBV12-4; J gene: TRBJ1-4; clone size: few; D gene: TRBD1; CDR3 DNA: TGTGCCAGCAGTTTAGGCCTTTTAGGACAGGATAATGAAAAACTGTTTTTT; CDR3 protein: CASSLGLLGQDNEKLFF
V gene: TRBV20-1; J gene: TRBJ2-2; clone size: few; D gene: TRBD2; CDR3 DNA: TGCAGTGCTAGACGGCTAGCGGGCGGGACCGGGGAGCTGTTTTTT; CDR3 protein: CSARRLAGGTGELFF
V gene: TRBV24-1; J gene: TRBJ2-3; clone size: few; D gene: -; CDR3 DNA: TGTGCCACCAGTACCCCATACACAGATACGCAGTATTTT; CDR3 protein: CATSTPYTDTQYF
V gene: TRBV20-1; J gene: TRBJ2-4; clone size: few; D gene: TRBD2; CDR3 DNA: TGCAGTCCCAGGGATGCTAGCGGGCTAGCCAAAAACATTCAGTACTTC; CDR3 protein: CSPRDASGLAKNIQYF
V gene: TRBV14; J gene: TRBJ1-1; clone size: few; D gene: TRBD1; CDR3 DNA: TGTGCCAGCAGCGCGACTACAGGGGGCGGGATGAACACTGAAGCTTTCTTT; CDR3 protein: CASSATTGGGMNTEAFF
V gene: TRBV30; J gene: TRBJ2-7; clone size: few; D gene: -; CDR3 DNA: TGTGCCGGGAAGCGGGCCGTTTCCTACGAGCAGTACTTC; CDR3 protein: CAGKRAVSYEQYF
V gene: TRBV7-2; J gene: TRBJ1-1; clone size: few; D gene: -; CDR3 DNA: TGTGCCAGCAGCTTAGGGACAACTAGGGACACTGAAGCTTTCTTT; CDR3 protein: CASSLGTTRDTEAFF
V gene: TRBV5-1; J gene: TRBJ2-7; clone size: -; D gene: TRBD1; CDR3 DNA: TGCGCCAGCAGCATCGGACAGGGGGGGTCCTACGAGCAGTACTTC; CDR3 protein: CASSIGQGGSYEQYF